This passage covers 22 T cell receptor beta chains from one sample sequenced in a study of spatial heterogeneity in lung cancer. Noted time point: blood at routine non-recurrence follow-up after resection. Whole RNA from tumor, nontumor lung or frozen PBMC was sequenced unsorted. From the 5' RACE reads, TCRdb called clonotypes with MiXCR, one entry per CDR3 protein. Among under 30,000 distinct CDR3 sequences listed, 6% were seen once. This specimen consisted of PBMCs, obtained at follow-up. Receptors were obtained from a male donor with early-stage non-small cell lung cancer.

This clonotype has only a few counts. J is TRBJ2-7 and V is TRBV30; 10 bases map to TRBD1. This CDR3 region has 16 residues. In germline, CDR1 is GTSNPN, CDR2 SVGIG (reference sequence). Losses at the gene ends were 4 bases for V and 3 bases for J; bases not matched to a gene: 12. The CDR3 region is CAWKPPPGQGNYEQYF. CDR3 nucleotides: TGTGCCTGGAAACCCCCCCCGGGACAGGGGAACTACGAGCAGTACTTC.

This clonotype came up many times. The J gene is TRBJ2-2, the V gene TRBV19; D possibly uses TRBD1 or TRBD2 (5 bases each). The CDR3 sequence is 14 residues long. V was cut by 7 bases and J by 1 base, with 10 bases left in between. The germline V gene encodes CDR1 LNHDA and CDR2 SQIVND (reference sequence). The chain's CDR3 is CASKPGRNTGELFF. The DNA of the CDR3 is TGTGCCAGTAAACCGGGGCGGAACACCGGGGAGCTGTTTTTT.

The table lists this clonotype with many counts. The chain joins TRBV7-2 to TRBJ2-3; 8 nucleotides align to TRBD2. V was pared by 4 bases and J by 3 bases, with 6 bases of the junction left unmatched. CDR3 length: 15 residues. Germline values: CDR1 SGHTA, CDR2 FQGNSA. The CDR3 sequence is CASSSSGGPTDTQYF. CDR3 DNA: TGTGCCAGCAGCTCCTCGGGGGGGCCGACAGATACGCAGTATTTT.

A few counts support this clonotype. Since a much larger clone is just one base distant, this may be a read error. This rearrangement joins TRBV7-9 to TRBJ1-4; TRBD1 matches at 7 bases. This CDR3 spans 16 amino acids. The J segment lost 8 bases and the V segment lost 4 bases, leaving 13 bases of the junction unmatched. CDR1 and CDR2 from the germline V gene are SEHNR and FQNEAQ (reference sequence). CDR3 protein: CASSSDTQGDGEKLFF. The CDR3 nucleotides are TGTGCCAGCAGCTCAGACACGCAGGGGGACGGGGAAAAACTGTTTTTT.

This clonotype appeared many times. This chain uses TRBV5-1 with TRBJ2-3; D gene ambiguous. The CDR3 is 14 residues long. CDR1 is SGHRS, CDR2 YFSETQ, per germline. Trimming shortened V by 3 bases and J by 0 bases, and 8 bases separated the two germline ends. CDR3 region: CASSSDISTDTQYF. The CDR3, as DNA: TGCGCCAGCAGCTCAGACATTAGCACAGATACGCAGTATTTT.

This clonotype showed up many times. This sequence joins TRBV29-1 and TRBJ2-2; 7 bases align to TRBD1. The CDR3 consists of 12 residues. The germline CDR1 and CDR2 sequences are SQVTM and ANQGSEA. V trimming: 8 bases; J trimming: 6 bases; junction bases outside the gene matches: 6. CDR3 bases: TGCAGCATAGGGGACAGCTCCGGGGAGCTGTTTTTT. It encodes CSIGDSSGELFF.

The chain couples TRBV20-1 to TRBJ2-7; 10 bases agree with TRBD2. Trimming took 4 bases from V and 0 from J; bases not matched to a gene: 9. The CDR3 is made up of 16 amino acids. Looked up from germline, CDR1 is DFQATT and CDR2 is SNEGSKA (reference sequence). The chain's CDR3 is CSAIPFSGGSSYEQYF. DNA for the CDR3: TGCAGTGCTATCCCTTTTAGCGGGGGGAGCTCCTACGAGCAGTACTTC.

This clonotype was seen at least ten times. The rearrangement joins TRBV12-3 or TRBV12-4 to TRBJ2-2, with TRBD2 as a possible D gene (6 bases). Trimming left V 8 bases short and J 4 bases short, with 14 bases between. This CDR3 contains 14 residues. CDR3 amino acids: CASGRTGGTGELFF. The CDR3 DNA is TGTGCCAGCGGTAGGACCGGGGGCACCGGGGAGCTGTTTTTT.

This clonotype was observed many times. The chain has TRBV20-1 and TRBJ2-7; TRBD1 might be the D (5 bases). Germline V gene sequence: CDR1 DFQATT, CDR2 SNEGSKA (reference sequence). The CDR3 totals 15 residues. With 2 bases removed from V and 2 bases from J, the gap between germline ends came to 16 bases. The CDR3 spells CSARHRTVDPYEQYF. The CDR3 DNA reads as TGCAGTGCTAGACACAGGACGGTGGATCCCTACGAGCAGTACTTC.

V gene TRBV2 combines with J gene TRBJ1-6, with no clear D. V was clipped by 7 bases and J by 2 bases, with 6 bases between them. The CDR3 runs 13 residues. Germline assignment: CDR1 SNHLY and CDR2 FYNNEI. The CDR3 reads CASNPPYNSPLHF. For the CDR3, the DNA is TGTGCCAGCAACCCACCCTATAATTCACCCCTCCACTTT.

This clonotype was counted only a few times. The rearrangement links TRBV19 to TRBJ2-1, with 14 nucleotides matching TRBD2. The CDR3 is made up of 18 amino acids. Unmatched junction bases numbered 12, after V lost 3 bases and J lost 8 bases. From germline, CDR1 is LNHDA and CDR2 SQIVND (reference sequence). CDR3 coding DNA: TGTGCCAGTAGTATGGGCAAGACGGGGACTAGCGGGAGCTATGAGCAGTTCTTC. It translates to CASSMGKTGTSGSYEQFF.

This clonotype has a count of ten or more. The gene calls are TRBV27 and TRBJ2-7, with TRBD1 identical over 7 bases. Germline-derived CDR1 and CDR2 are MNHEY and SMNVEV (reference sequence). CDR3 length equals 14 residues. Trimming took 6 bases from V and 2 from J; bases not matched to a gene: 7. This CDR3 is CASRQTGATYEQYF. The CDR3 nucleotides read TGTGCCAGCAGGCAAACAGGGGCGACCTACGAGCAGTACTTC.

The chain carries TRBV6-5 and TRBJ1-6; the D gene is possibly TRBD1 (5 bases). CDR3 size: 12 residues. The germline CDR1 and CDR2 sequences are MNHEY and SVGAGI. Trimming stripped 6 bases from V and 6 bases from J, with 6 bases between. The CDR3 coding sequence is TGTGCCAGCAGGGACACTAATTCACCCCTCCACTTT. Translated: CASRDTNSPLHF.

Details on this clonotype: A much larger clone differs from this one at a single base, so this may be a read error. V is TRBV19 and J is TRBJ2-1; the D gene is possibly TRBD1 (5 bases). The DNA end is a closer match to TRBJ2-7, so the J assignment may be wrong. CDR1 LNHDA and CDR2 SQIVND come from the germline V gene (reference sequence). The CDR3 sequence is 14 residues long. This CDR3 reads CASSIPVGAREQYF. Written as DNA, the CDR3 is TGTGCCAGTAGTATCCCAGTAGGGGCCCGGGAGCAGTACTTC.

This clonotype was picked up many times. The chain uses TRBV6-5 and TRBJ2-7; D is perhaps TRBD1 or TRBD2 (5 bases each). Germline loops: CDR1 MNHEY, CDR2 SVGAGI. V was trimmed by 6 bases and J by 0 bases, leaving 15 bases between them. This CDR3 has 15 amino acids. CDR3: CASRIGTASSYEQYF. CDR3 bases: TGTGCCAGCAGAATAGGGACGGCCAGCTCCTACGAGCAGTACTTC.

There are a few counts of this clonotype. This chain joins TRBV7-9 and TRBJ1-1, with a weak D call TRBD1 (6 bases). Deletions cut 4 bases from V and 5 bases from J, with 14 bases between. The CDR3 length is 14 residues. Germline CDR1 SEHNR, CDR2 FQNEAQ (reference sequence). The CDR3 DNA is TGTGCCAGCAGCTCTCAAGGGGGGCTTACTGAAGCTTTCTTT. Protein: CASSSQGGLTEAFF. The entire variable domain, with the rest obtained from reference TRBV7-9 and TRBJ1-1, is as follows: DTGVSQNPRHKITKRGQNVTFRCDPISEHNRLYWYRQTLGQGPEFLTYFQNEAQLEKSRLLSDRFSAERPKGSFSTLEIQRTEQGDSAMYLCASSSQGGLTEAFFGQGTRLTVV.

This clonotype was detected ten times or more. V usage is TRBV29-1 and J usage is TRBJ2-3, with TRBD2 matching 11 bases. This CDR3 has 17 residues. J gave up 4 bases and V 3 bases, and 12 bases lay outside the gene matches. Germline lookup yields CDR1 SQVTM and CDR2 ANQGSEA. The CDR3 reads CSVEPHPTSGSPDTQYF. The DNA of the CDR3 is TGCAGCGTTGAGCCTCATCCAACTAGCGGGAGTCCAGATACGCAGTATTTT.

This clonotype was recorded many times. J is TRBJ2-3 and V is TRBV4-3, with a weak D call TRBD2 (5 bases). This CDR3 spans 16 amino acids. The V gene lost 0 bases and the J gene lost 1 base, with 11 bases spanning the gap. The germline V gene has CDR1 LGHNA and CDR2 YSLEER. The CDR3 reads CASSQEGAIGTDTQYF. The DNA for the CDR3 is TGCGCCAGCAGCCAAGAGGGAGCAATAGGCACAGATACGCAGTATTTT.

On this clonotype itself: This may stem from a read error, because a much larger clone lies one nucleotide away. The chain uses TRBV7-9 and TRBJ1-2; 7 bases are shared with TRBD1. J gave up 1 base and V 3 bases, and 2 bases lay outside the gene matches. The germline CDR1 and CDR2 sequences are SEHNR and FQNEAQ (reference sequence). The CDR3 has 14 amino acids. The CDR3 DNA follows: TGTGCCAGCAGCTTGACAGGGATTAACTATGGCTACACCTTC. This sequence encodes CASSLTGINYGYTF.

This rearrangement joins TRBV7-2 to TRBJ2-2; 7 nucleotides match TRBD2. This CDR3 has 18 amino acids. Per germline, CDR1 SGHTA and CDR2 FQGNSA. The V gene end was trimmed by 4 bases and the J gene end by 8 bases; junction bases not matched to a gene: 19. This CDR3 reads CASSSPASGLSRAGELFF. The CDR3 DNA sequence: TGTGCCAGCAGCTCCCCGGCTAGCGGCCTCTCTAGGGCGGGGGAGCTGTTTTTT. The whole variable domain, remainder taken from reference TRBV7-2 and TRBJ2-2, is GAGVSQSPSNKVTEKGKDVELRCDPISGHTALYWYRQSLGQGLEFLIYFQGNSAPDKSGLPSDRFSAERTGGSVSTLTIQRTQQEDSAVYLCASSSPASGLSRAGELFFGEGSRLTVL.

This clonotype was observed many times. This chain links TRBV5-4 with TRBJ2-4; TRBD1 or TRBD2 may be the D gene (5 bases each). This CDR3 has 15 residues. Trimming left V 3 bases short and J 6 bases short, with 16 bases between. Germline loops: CDR1 SGHNT, CDR2 YYREEE (reference sequence). Here the CDR3 reads CASSYGGVERNIQYF. The DNA for the CDR3 is TGTGCCAGCAGCTATGGGGGAGTCGAAAGAAACATTCAGTACTTC.

This clonotype was seen repeatedly, ten times or more. The V and J genes are TRBV18 and TRBJ2-7; 7 nucleotides match TRBD2. The length of the CDR3 is 15 residues. Germline V gene data show CDR1 as KGHSH and CDR2 as LQKENI. V trimming: 3 bases; J trimming: 5 bases; junction bases outside the gene matches: 10. The chain's CDR3 is CASSPLPNAGDEQYV. In nucleotides, the CDR3 is TGTGCCAGCTCACCGCTACCGAACGCGGGAGACGAGCAGTACGTC.